What follows are 27 T cell receptor beta chains derived from one specimen sequenced in a study of immune cell composition in non-small cell lung cancer. Generated by immunoSEQ multiplex PCR, the TCRdb table keeps only in-frame clones and is missing some. The sample contains several thousand clones, under 80% of which appear only once. The material sequenced was lung tumor tissue. The receptor set was obtained from a human donor with non-small cell lung cancer.

This clone came up once. The chain recombines TRBV5-5 with TRBJ1-4, with D perhaps matching TRBD1 (5 bases). This CDR3 comprises 15 residues. The germline V gene encodes CDR1 SGHKS and CDR2 YYEKEE (reference sequence). V lost 3 bases, J lost 8 bases, and 17 bases lay in between. CDR3 protein: CASSSSTVGGEKLFF. CDR3 coding DNA: TGTGCCAGCAGCTCTTCGACAGTAGGAGGAGAAAAACTGTTTTTT.

This chain joins TRBV5-5 and TRBJ2-5; D perhaps matches TRBD2 (6 bases). With 1 base removed from V and 9 bases from J, the gap between germline ends came to 13 bases. Germline lookup yields CDR1 SGHKS and CDR2 YYEKEE (reference sequence). There are 13 residues in the CDR3. The CDR3 protein is CASSLLGWEAQYF. The DNA of the CDR3 is TGTGCCAGCAGCTTGTTGGGGTGGGAGGCCCAGTACTTC.

The CDR3 region is CASRGQGSGNTIYF. In nucleotides, the CDR3 is TGCGCCAGCAGGGGACAGGGCTCTGGAAACACCATATATTTT. V gene TRBV5-1 combines with J gene TRBJ1-3; TRBD1 agrees at 9 bases. The CDR3 spans 14 residues. The ends lost 5 bases at V and 0 bases at J; junction bases unmatched: 0. Per the germline V gene, CDR1 is SGHRS and CDR2 is YFSETQ.

The chain recombines TRBV7-3 with TRBJ2-7, with TRBD1 as a possible D gene (5 bases). V lost 2 bases and J 0 bases, leaving 11 bases between the germline ends. The CDR3 spans 15 residues. The germline V gene encodes CDR1 SGHTA and CDR2 FQGTGA. CDR3 protein: CASSLGAVSSYEQYF. For the CDR3, the DNA is TGTGCCAGCAGCTTAGGGGCGGTAAGCTCCTACGAGCAGTACTTC.

The chain carries TRBV9 and TRBJ2-7; D is possibly TRBD1 or TRBD2 (5 bases each). The V and J ends lost 4 bases and 3 bases respectively, with 14 bases between them. From germline, CDR1 is SGDLS and CDR2 YYNGEE. CDR3 length: 14 residues. The chain's CDR3 is CASSPEGRYYEQYF. The CDR3, as DNA: TGTGCCAGCAGCCCCGAGGGACGGTACTACGAGCAGTACTTC. The full variable domain, completed using reference TRBV9 and TRBJ2-7, is DSGVTQTPKHLITATGQRVTLRCSPRSGDLSVYWYQQSLDQGLQFLIQYYNGEERAKGNILERFSAQQFPDLHSELNLSSLELGDSALYFCASSPEGRYYEQYFGPGTRLTVT.

This clone was observed a few times. The rearrangement uses TRBV5-1 and TRBJ2-3, with D possibly TRBD2 on 5 matching bases. Germline V gene data show CDR1 as SGHRS and CDR2 as YFSETQ. The V gene lost 6 bases and the J gene lost 4 bases, with 15 bases spanning the gap. This CDR3 is built from 14 residues. CDR3 in amino acids: CASTTDWRSDTQYF. The CDR3 nucleotides are TGCGCCAGCACCACGGACTGGAGATCAGATACGCAGTATTTT. The full variable domain, its missing parts supplied by reference TRBV5-1 and TRBJ2-3, is KAGVTQTPRYLIKTRGQQVTLSCSPISGHRSVSWYQQTPGQGLQFLFEYFSETQRNKGNFPGRFSGRQFSNSRSEMNVSTLELGDSALYLCASTTDWRSDTQYFGPGTRLTVL.

The rearrangement uses TRBV6-1 and TRBJ2-1, with 9 bases identical to TRBD2. The CDR3 is made up of 15 amino acids. With 1 base clipped from V and 7 bases from J, the junction kept 5 bases outside the gene matches. CDR1 is MNHNS and CDR2 is SASEGT in the germline V gene. DNA of the CDR3: TGTGCCAGCAGTGAAGAGGCGGGAGGGAGAAATGAGCAGTTCTTC. Translation: CASSEEAGGRNEQFF.

The chain is built from TRBV28 and TRBJ1-5; TRBD1 agrees at 10 bases. Losses at the gene ends were 8 bases for V and 3 bases for J; bases not matched to a gene: 10. This CDR3 has 16 amino acids. Germline V gives CDR1 MDHEN, CDR2 SYDVKM. CDR3 residues: CASYGTGQGDNQPQHF. The DNA of the CDR3 is TGTGCCAGCTACGGGACAGGACAGGGGGACAATCAGCCCCAGCATTTT.

The chain links TRBV6-6 to TRBJ1-5; no clear D gene. CDR1 MNHNY and CDR2 SVGAGI come from the germline V gene (reference sequence). The CDR3 runs to 13 residues. The V and J ends lost 2 bases and 0 bases respectively, with 2 bases between them. In DNA, the CDR3 is TGTGCCAGCAGTTACAGTAGCAATCAGCCCCAGCATTTT. Protein sequence: CASSYSSNQPQHF.

This clone was counted a few times. The chain recombines TRBV27 with TRBJ1-6, with D unclear. Trimming left V 4 bases short and J 7 bases short, with 14 bases between. The germline V gene has CDR1 MNHEY and CDR2 SMNVEV (reference sequence). The CDR3 sequence is 15 residues long. The CDR3 spells CASSSSGRVNSPLHF. Here the CDR3 DNA reads TGTGCCAGCAGTTCCTCGGGGAGGGTAAATTCACCCCTCCACTTT.

V is TRBV7-8 and J is TRBJ2-7, with 10 bases aligning to TRBD1. Unmatched junction bases numbered 11, after V lost 3 bases and J lost 6 bases. Germline V lookup: CDR1 SGHVS, CDR2 FQNEAQ. The CDR3 has 16 amino acids. The CDR3 region is CASSLARTGGIGEQYF. Written as DNA, the CDR3 is TGTGCCAGCAGCTTGGCTCGGACAGGGGGAATCGGCGAGCAGTACTTC. Combining the CDR3 with reference TRBV7-8 and TRBJ2-7 gives the whole variable domain GAGVSQSPRYKVAKRGQDVALRCDPISGHVSLFWYQQALGQGPEFLTYFQNEAQLDKSGLPSDRFFAERPEGSVSTLKIQRTQQEDSAVYLCASSLARTGGIGEQYFGPGTRLTVT.

The V call is TRBV28, the J call TRBJ2-1; 7 positions agree with TRBD2. This CDR3 is 15 amino acids long. Germline V lookup: CDR1 MDHEN, CDR2 SYDVKM. Trimming removed 7 bases from V and 5 bases from J; junction bases left unmatched: 11. In nucleotides, the CDR3 is TGTGCCAGCACCCCAAGCACTAGCGCAAACAATGAGCAGTTCTTC. It codes for CASTPSTSANNEQFF.

The chain employs TRBV15 and TRBJ2-4, with D perhaps being TRBD1 or TRBD2 (6 bases each). The V gene lost 8 bases and the J gene lost 11 bases, with 31 bases spanning the gap. Germline V CDR1 and CDR2: LNHNV, YYDKDF (reference sequence). The CDR3 covers 17 residues. The CDR3 sequence: CATARGQGTSLRALQYF. CDR3 DNA sequence: TGTGCCACCGCCCGGGGGCAGGGGACTTCGTTAAGGGCACTTCAGTACTTC.

The chain couples TRBV6-1 to TRBJ2-5; D unclear. The CDR3 has 13 residues. The V and J ends lost 7 bases and 1 base respectively, with 10 bases between them. Germline assignment: CDR1 MNHNS and CDR2 SASEGT. The CDR3: CASKPYSQETQYF. CDR3 nucleotides: TGTGCCAGCAAACCTTACAGCCAAGAGACCCAGTACTTC.

The rearrangement joins TRBV30 to TRBJ2-1, with 10 bases lining up with TRBD2. V trimming: 5 bases; J trimming: 6 bases; junction bases outside the gene matches: 7. CDR3 length: 14 amino acids. Germline CDR1 is GTSNPN and CDR2 is SVGIG (reference sequence). As DNA, the CDR3 is TGTGCCTGGCGTTCTAGCGGGAGATTCAATGAGCAGTTCTTC. This gives the protein CAWRSSGRFNEQFF. The full variable domain, rest sourced from reference TRBV30 and TRBJ2-1, is SQTIHQWPATLVQPVGSPLSLECTVEGTSNPNLYWYRQAAGRGLQLLFYSVGIGQISSEVPQNLSASRPQDRQFILSSKKLLLSDSGFYLCAWRSSGRFNEQFFGPGTRLTVL.

The V gene is TRBV6-6, the J gene TRBJ1-1; D not resolved. The length of the CDR3 is 14 residues. The germline V and J ends were trimmed by 3 bases and 4 bases, with 12 bases remaining between them. Germline V gene sequence: CDR1 MNHNY, CDR2 SVGAGI (reference sequence). Written as DNA, the CDR3 is TGTGCCAGCAGTTATAACCCCTGGGGCACTGAAGCTTTCTTT. Its protein is CASSYNPWGTEAFF.

The chain carries TRBV15 and TRBJ2-1; maybe TRBD2 (5 bases). Trimming pared 6 bases from V and 8 bases from J, leaving 26 bases between. This CDR3 is built from 17 residues. In germline, CDR1 is LNHNV, CDR2 YYDKDF (reference sequence). The CDR3 reads CATREEGGRGPLHEQFF. CDR3 DNA sequence: TGTGCCACCAGAGAAGAGGGTGGAAGAGGTCCTTTGCATGAGCAGTTCTTC.

The chain links TRBV28 to TRBJ2-7; the match to TRBD2 covers 10 bases. The germline V gene has CDR1 MDHEN and CDR2 SYDVKM. The CDR3 contains 13 residues. J lost 7 bases, V lost 6 bases, and 6 bases had no gene match. CDR3 in amino acids: CASSLAGEREQYF. The CDR3 DNA follows: TGTGCCAGCAGCCTAGCGGGAGAACGGGAGCAGTACTTC.

The chain recombines TRBV7-2 with TRBJ2-2; D call uncertain. Germline values: CDR1 SGHTA, CDR2 FQGNSA. This CDR3 contains 16 residues. Trimming removed 5 bases at V and 4 bases at J, with 17 bases between. As DNA, the CDR3 is TGTGCCAGCAGCCCAAGTAGGGCACGATCCACCGGGGAGCTGTTTTTT. It translates to CASSPSRARSTGELFF.

The chain joins TRBV5-1 to TRBJ2-1; no reliable D call. The CDR3 runs 15 residues. Germline loops: CDR1 SGHRS, CDR2 YFSETQ. The germline V and J ends were trimmed by 2 bases and 7 bases, with 16 bases remaining between them. DNA for the CDR3: TGCGCCAGCAGCTTCCGTCAGGTCGTTTCAAATGAGCAGTTCTTC. Amino acid sequence: CASSFRQVVSNEQFF.

V gene TRBV7-8 combines with J gene TRBJ2-1, with no clear D. This CDR3 spans 13 amino acids. Trimming pared 2 bases from V and 4 bases from J, leaving 6 bases between. Germline loops: CDR1 SGHVS, CDR2 FQNEAQ. The CDR3 here is CASSLLGYNEQFF. Here the CDR3 DNA reads TGTGCCAGCAGCTTACTCGGGTACAATGAGCAGTTCTTC.

This rearrangement joins TRBV19 to TRBJ1-1; 7 bases line up with TRBD1. The CDR3 covers 14 residues. Looked up from germline, CDR1 is LNHDA and CDR2 is SQIVND (reference sequence). After removal of 3 bases from V and 7 bases from J, the junction contained 8 bases not matched to a gene. The CDR3 sequence is CASSMFETGYEAFF. CDR3 coding DNA: TGTGCCAGTAGTATGTTTGAGACAGGGTATGAAGCTTTCTTT. The full variable domain, completed using reference TRBV19 and TRBJ1-1, is DGGITQSPKYLFRKEGQNVTLSCEQNLNHDAMYWYRQDPGQGLRLIYYSQIVNDFQKGDIAEGYSVSREKKESFPLTVTSAQKNPTAFYLCASSMFETGYEAFFGQGTRLTVV.

The chain carries TRBV2 and TRBJ2-2; D unresolved. V was pared by 5 bases and J by 3 bases, with 4 bases between. Germline V lookup: CDR1 SNHLY, CDR2 FYNNEI. The CDR3 extends over 12 amino acids. DNA of the CDR3: TGTGCCAGCAGTAAGGACACCGGGGAGCTGTTTTTT. Its translation is CASSKDTGELFF.

This chain connects TRBV21-1 to TRBJ2-5; no DNA check was done on the table's D call, TRBD2. TRBV21-1 is tagged as a pseudogene. The CDR3 contains 15 residues. The CDR3 coding sequence is TGTGCCAGCAGCAAAGTGGCGGGCGTCCGGGAGACCCAGTACTTC. Translated: CASSKVAGVRETQYF.

This clone was observed once. V is TRBV4-3 and J is TRBJ2-5; 8 positions match TRBD2. J was trimmed by 4 bases and V by 2 bases; bases with no gene match: 15. There are 18 residues in the CDR3. CDR1 and CDR2 from the germline V gene are LGHNA and YSLEER. The CDR3 DNA follows: TGCGCCAGCAGCCAACACCCGGCGGGGGGTGGGGGCGGAGAGACCCAGTACTTC. Translation gives CASSQHPAGGGGGETQYF.

This chain connects TRBV28 to TRBJ1-5; D is unclear. Per germline, CDR1 MDHEN and CDR2 SYDVKM. The CDR3 length is 15 residues. The V gene lost 2 bases and the J gene lost 0 bases, with 8 bases spanning the gap. Here the CDR3 reads CASSLRVHSNQPQHF. The CDR3 nucleotides are TGTGCCAGCAGTTTAAGGGTCCATAGCAATCAGCCCCAGCATTTT.

This clone was observed once. V usage is TRBV11-3 and J usage is TRBJ2-3; 10 bases fit TRBD2. The germline gives CDR1 SGHNT, CDR2 YENEEA. V lost 4 bases and J lost 2; bases outside the gene matches: 12. CDR3 length: 18 amino acids. CDR3 sequence reads: CASSSQVAGGPYTDTQYF. Written as DNA, the CDR3 is TGTGCCAGCAGCTCTCAAGTAGCGGGGGGCCCTTACACAGATACGCAGTATTTT.